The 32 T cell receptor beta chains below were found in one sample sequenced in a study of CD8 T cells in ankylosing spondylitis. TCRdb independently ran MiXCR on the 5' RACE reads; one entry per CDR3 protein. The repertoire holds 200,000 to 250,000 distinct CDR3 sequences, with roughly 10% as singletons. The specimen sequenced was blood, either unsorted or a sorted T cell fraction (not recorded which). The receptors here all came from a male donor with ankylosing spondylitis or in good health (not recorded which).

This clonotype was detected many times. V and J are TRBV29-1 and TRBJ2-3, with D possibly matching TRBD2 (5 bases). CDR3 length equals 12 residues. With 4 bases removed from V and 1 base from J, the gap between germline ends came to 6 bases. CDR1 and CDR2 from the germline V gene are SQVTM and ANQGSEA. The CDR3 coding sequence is TGCAGCGTTGGGGAGTGCACAGATACGCAGTATTTT. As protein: CSVGECTDTQYF.

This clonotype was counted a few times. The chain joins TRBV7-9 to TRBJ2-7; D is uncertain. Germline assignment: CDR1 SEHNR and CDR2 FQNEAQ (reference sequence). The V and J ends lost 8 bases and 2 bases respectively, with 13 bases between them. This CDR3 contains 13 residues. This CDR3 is CASESLVTYEQYF. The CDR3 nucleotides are TGTGCCAGCGAATCCCTAGTGACCTACGAGCAGTACTTC.

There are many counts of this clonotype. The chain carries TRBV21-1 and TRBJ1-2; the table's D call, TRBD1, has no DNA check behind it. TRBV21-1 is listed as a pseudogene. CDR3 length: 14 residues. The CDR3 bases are TGTGCCAGCAGCCTCTTCGGACAGTGGCATGGCTACACCTTC. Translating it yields CASSLFGQWHGYTF.

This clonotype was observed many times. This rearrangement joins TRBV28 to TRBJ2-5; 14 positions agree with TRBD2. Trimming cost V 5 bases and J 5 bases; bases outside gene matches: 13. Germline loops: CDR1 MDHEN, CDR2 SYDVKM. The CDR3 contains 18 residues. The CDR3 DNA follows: TGTGCCAGCAGTCCCTCACCTCCGGGACTAGCGGGAGAGGAGACCCAGTACTTC. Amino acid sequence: CASSPSPPGLAGEETQYF.

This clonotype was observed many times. The CDR3 DNA reads TGCGCCAGCAGCTTTCGACTAGCGGGAGGCCGCACAGATACGCAGTATTTT. This codes for CASSFRLAGGRTDTQYF. The J gene is TRBJ2-3, the V gene TRBV5-1, with 13 bases that match TRBD2. The CDR3 is made up of 17 amino acids. Germline V lookup: CDR1 SGHRS, CDR2 YFSETQ. The ends lost 2 bases at V and 1 base at J; junction bases unmatched: 4.

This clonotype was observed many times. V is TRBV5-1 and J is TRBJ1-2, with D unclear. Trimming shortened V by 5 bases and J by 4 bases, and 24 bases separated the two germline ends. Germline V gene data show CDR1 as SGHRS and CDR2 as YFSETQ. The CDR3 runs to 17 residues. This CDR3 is CASSLSYDTPEGYGYTF. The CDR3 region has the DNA TGCGCCAGCAGTTTGAGTTATGACACCCCAGAAGGCTATGGCTACACCTTC.

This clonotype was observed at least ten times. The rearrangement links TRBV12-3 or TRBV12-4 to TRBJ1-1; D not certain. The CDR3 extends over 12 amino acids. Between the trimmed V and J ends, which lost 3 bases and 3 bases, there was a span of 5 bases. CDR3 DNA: TGTGCCAGCAGTTTCGCAGACACTGAAGCTTTCTTT. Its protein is CASSFADTEAFF.

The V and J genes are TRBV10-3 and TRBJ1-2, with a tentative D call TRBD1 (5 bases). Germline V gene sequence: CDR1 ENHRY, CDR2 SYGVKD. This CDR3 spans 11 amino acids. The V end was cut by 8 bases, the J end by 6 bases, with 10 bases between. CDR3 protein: CAISLRDGYTF. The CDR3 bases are TGTGCCATCTCCCTCAGGGATGGCTACACCTTC.

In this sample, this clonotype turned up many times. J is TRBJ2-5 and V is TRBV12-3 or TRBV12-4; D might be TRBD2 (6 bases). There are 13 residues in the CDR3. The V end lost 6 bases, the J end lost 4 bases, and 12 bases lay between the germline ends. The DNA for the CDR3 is TGTGCCAGCAGCCGGTCCGGGGGAGAGACCCAGTACTTC. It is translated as CASSRSGGETQYF.

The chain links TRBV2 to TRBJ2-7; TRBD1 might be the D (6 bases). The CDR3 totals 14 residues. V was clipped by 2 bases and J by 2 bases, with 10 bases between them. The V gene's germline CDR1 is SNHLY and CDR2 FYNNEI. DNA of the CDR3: TGTGCCAGCAGTGAACGAGGGGGAGCCTACGAGCAGTACTTC. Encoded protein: CASSERGGAYEQYF.

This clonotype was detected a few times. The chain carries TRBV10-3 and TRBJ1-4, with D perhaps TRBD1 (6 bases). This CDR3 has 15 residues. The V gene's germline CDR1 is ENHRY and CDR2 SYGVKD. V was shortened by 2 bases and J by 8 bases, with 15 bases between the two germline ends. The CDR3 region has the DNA TGTGCCATCAGTGAGAGATTGGGGGGCGGAGAAAAACTGTTTTTT. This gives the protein CAISERLGGGEKLFF.

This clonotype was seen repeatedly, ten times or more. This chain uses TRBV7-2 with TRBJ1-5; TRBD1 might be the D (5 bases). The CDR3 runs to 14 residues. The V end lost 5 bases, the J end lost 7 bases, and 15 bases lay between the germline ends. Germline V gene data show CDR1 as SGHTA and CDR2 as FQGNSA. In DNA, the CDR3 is TGTGCCAGCAGCCAGGGCGCCTTGAGCCAGCCCCAGCATTTT. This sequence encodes CASSQGALSQPQHF.

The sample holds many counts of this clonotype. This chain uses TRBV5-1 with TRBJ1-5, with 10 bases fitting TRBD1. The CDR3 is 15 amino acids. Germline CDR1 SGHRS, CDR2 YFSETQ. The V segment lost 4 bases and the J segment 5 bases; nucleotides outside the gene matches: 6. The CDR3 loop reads CASSTGQGGDQPQHF. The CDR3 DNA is TGCGCCAGCAGCACCGGACAGGGGGGGGATCAGCCCCAGCATTTT.

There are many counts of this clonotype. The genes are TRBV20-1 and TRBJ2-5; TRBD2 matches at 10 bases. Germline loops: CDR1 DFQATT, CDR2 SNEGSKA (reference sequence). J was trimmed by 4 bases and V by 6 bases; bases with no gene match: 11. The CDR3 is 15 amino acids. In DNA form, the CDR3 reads TGCAGTGCGGGGACTAGCGAAAGGGTTGGAGAGACCCAGTACTTC. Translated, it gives CSAGTSERVGETQYF.

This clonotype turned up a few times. CDR3: CASSLRRGLFGGYTF. CDR3 DNA: TGTGCCAGCAGTTTACGCAGGGGGCTCTTTGGTGGCTACACCTTC. The chain couples TRBV12-3 or TRBV12-4 to TRBJ1-2, with 8 positions matching TRBD1. The CDR3 spans 15 residues. The trim removed 2 bases at V and 7 bases at J, leaving 9 bases unmatched.

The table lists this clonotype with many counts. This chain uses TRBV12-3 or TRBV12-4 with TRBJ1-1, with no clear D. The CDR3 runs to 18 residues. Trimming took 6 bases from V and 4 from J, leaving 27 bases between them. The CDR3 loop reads CASSARAYPLTFSTEAFF. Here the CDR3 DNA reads TGTGCCAGCAGCGCCCGAGCCTATCCGTTGACGTTCAGCACTGAAGCTTTCTTT.

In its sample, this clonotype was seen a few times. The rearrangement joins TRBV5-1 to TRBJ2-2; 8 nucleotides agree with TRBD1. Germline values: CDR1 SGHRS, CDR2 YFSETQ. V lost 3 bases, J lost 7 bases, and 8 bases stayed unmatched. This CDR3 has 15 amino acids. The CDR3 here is CASSSQGAASGELFF. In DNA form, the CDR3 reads TGCGCCAGCAGCTCCCAGGGGGCTGCGAGCGGGGAGCTGTTTTTT.

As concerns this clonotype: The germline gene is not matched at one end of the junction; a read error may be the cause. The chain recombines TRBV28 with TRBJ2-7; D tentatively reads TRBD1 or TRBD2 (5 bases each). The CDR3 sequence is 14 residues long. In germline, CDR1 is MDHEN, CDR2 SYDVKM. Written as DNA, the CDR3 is TGTACCAGCAGTTTATTAGAGGGGATCTACGAGCAGTACTTC. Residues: CTSSLLEGIYEQYF.

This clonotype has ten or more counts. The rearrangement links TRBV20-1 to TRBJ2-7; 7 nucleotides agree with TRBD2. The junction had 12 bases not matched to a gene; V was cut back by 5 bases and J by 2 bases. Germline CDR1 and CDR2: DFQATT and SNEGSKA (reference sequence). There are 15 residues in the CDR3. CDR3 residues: CSAGSSSGAPYEQYF. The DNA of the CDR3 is TGCAGTGCTGGATCGTCCAGCGGGGCCCCCTACGAGCAGTACTTC.

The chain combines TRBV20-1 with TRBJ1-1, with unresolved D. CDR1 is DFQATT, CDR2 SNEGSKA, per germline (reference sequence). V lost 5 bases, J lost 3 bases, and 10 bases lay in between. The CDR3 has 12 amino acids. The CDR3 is CSARTGYTEAFF. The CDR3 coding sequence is TGCAGTGCTCGGACTGGCTACACTGAAGCTTTCTTT.

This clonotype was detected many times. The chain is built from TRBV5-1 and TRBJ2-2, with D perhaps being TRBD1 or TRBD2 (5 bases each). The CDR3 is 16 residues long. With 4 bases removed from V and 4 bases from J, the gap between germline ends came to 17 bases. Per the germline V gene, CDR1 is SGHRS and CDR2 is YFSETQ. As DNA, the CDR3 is TGCGCCAGCAGCCAGGAACCAGGGAGTCGCACCGGGGAGCTGTTTTTT. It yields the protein CASSQEPGSRTGELFF.

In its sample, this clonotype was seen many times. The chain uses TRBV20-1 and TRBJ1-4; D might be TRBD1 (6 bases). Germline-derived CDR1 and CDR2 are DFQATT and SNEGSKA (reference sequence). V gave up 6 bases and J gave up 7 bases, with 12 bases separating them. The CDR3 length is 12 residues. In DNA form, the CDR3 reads TGCAGTGCGTCACAGGGCGGTGAAAAACTGTTTTTT. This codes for CSASQGGEKLFF.

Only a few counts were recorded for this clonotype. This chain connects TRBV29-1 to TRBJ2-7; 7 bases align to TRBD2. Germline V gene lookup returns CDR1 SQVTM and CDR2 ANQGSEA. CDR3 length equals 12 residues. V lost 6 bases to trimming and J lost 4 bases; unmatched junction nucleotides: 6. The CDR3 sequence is CSVGEGAYEQYF. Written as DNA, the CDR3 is TGCAGCGTCGGGGAGGGAGCTTACGAGCAGTACTTC.

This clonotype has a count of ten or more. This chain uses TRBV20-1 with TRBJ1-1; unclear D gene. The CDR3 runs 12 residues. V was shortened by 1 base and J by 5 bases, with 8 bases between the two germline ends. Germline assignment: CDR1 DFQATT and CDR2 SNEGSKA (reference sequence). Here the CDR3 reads CSARVGETEAFF. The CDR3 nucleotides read TGCAGTGCTAGAGTCGGGGAAACTGAAGCTTTCTTT.

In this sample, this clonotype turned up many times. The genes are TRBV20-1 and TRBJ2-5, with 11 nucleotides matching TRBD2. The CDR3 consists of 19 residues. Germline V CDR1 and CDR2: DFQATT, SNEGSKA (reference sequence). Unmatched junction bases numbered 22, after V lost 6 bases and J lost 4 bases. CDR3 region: CSATRAGNLGLAVGETQYF. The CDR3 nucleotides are TGCAGTGCCACGAGGGCCGGAAACCTGGGACTAGCGGTCGGAGAGACCCAGTACTTC.

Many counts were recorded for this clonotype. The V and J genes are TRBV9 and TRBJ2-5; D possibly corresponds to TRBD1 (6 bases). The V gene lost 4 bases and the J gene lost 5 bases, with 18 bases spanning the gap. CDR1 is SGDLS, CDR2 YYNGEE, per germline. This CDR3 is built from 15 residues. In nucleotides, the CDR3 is TGTGCCAGCAGCCCCGGGGCGACCCAGGGGGAGACCCAGTACTTC. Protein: CASSPGATQGETQYF. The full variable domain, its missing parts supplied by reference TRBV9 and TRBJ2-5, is DSGVTQTPKHLITATGQRVTLRCSPRSGDLSVYWYQQSLDQGLQFLIQYYNGEERAKGNILERFSAQQFPDLHSELNLSSLELGDSALYFCASSPGATQGETQYFGPGTRLLVL.

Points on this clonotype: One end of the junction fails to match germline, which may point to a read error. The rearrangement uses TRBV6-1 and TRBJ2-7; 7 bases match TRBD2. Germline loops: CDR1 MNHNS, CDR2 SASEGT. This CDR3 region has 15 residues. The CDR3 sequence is CASSEAPGTTYAQYF. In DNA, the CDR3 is TGTGCCAGCAGTGAAGCACCCGGGACTACCTACGCGCAGTACTTC.

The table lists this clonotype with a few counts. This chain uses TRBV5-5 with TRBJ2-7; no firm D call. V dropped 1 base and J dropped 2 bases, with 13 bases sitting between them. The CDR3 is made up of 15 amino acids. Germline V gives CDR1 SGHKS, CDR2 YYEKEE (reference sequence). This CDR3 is CASSLRFQSAYEQYF. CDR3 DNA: TGTGCCAGCAGCTTGCGCTTCCAGAGCGCCTACGAGCAGTACTTC.

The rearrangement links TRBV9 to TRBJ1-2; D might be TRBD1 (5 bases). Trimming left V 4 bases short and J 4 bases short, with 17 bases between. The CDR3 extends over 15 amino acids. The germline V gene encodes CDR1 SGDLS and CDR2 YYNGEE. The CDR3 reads CASSPHMVQGYGYTF. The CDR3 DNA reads TGTGCCAGCAGCCCCCACATGGTGCAGGGCTATGGCTACACCTTC.

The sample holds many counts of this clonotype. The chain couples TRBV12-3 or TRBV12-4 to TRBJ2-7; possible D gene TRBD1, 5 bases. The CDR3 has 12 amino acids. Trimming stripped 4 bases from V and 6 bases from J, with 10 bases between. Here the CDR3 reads CASSSRVGEQYF. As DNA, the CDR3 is TGTGCCAGCAGTTCCAGGGTCGGCGAGCAGTACTTC.

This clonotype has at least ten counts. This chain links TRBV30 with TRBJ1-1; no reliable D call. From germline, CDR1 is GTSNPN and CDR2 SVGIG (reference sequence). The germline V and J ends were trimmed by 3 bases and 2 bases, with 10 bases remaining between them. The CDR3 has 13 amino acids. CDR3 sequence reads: CAWRENSNTEAFF. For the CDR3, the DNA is TGTGCCTGGAGGGAAAACAGTAACACTGAAGCTTTCTTT.

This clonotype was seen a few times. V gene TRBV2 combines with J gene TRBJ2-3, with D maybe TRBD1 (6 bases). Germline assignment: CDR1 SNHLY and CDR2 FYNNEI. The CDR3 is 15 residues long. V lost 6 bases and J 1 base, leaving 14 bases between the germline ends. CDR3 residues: CASSAGVVGTDTQYF. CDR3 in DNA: TGTGCCAGCAGCGCAGGGGTCGTTGGCACAGATACGCAGTATTTT.